The source of this T cell receptor (beta chain) is a study of blood T cell repertoires in COVID-19. Assay used: immunoSEQ multiplex PCR; TCRdb lists only in-frame clones, some missing. Seen here are about 100,000 clones, approximately 80% observed once, and the top ten hold around 10%. This CDR3 comprises 14 residues. Trimming at V came to 6 bases and at J to 5 bases, leaving 7 bases not matched to a gene. The germline gives CDR1 LNHDA, CDR2 SQIVND (reference sequence). This clone showed up just once. This rearrangement joins TRBV19 to TRBJ1-1; TRBD1 aligns across 9 bases. The sequence was obtained from a woman aged 70-85 years with acute or convalescent COVID-19. Sequencing was done on a sample of peripheral blood. CDR3 DNA: TGTGCCAGTAGGAGGACAGGGGAGGTAACTGAAGCTTTCTTT. Its protein product is CASRRTGEVTEAFF.